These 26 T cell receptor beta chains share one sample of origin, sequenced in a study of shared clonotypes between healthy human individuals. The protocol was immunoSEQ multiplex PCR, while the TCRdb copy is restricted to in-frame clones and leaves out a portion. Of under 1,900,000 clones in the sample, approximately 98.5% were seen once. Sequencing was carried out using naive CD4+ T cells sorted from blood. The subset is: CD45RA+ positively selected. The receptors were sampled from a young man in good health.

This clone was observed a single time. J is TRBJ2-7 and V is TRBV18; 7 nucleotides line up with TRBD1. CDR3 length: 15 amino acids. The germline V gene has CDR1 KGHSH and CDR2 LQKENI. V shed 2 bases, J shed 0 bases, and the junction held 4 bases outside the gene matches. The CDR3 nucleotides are TGTGCCAGCTCACCAAAGGGGGCCAGCTCCTACGAGCAGTACTTC. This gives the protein CASSPKGASSYEQYF. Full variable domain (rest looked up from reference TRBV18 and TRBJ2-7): NAGVMQNPRHLVRRRGQEARLRCSPMKGHSHVYWYRQLPEEGLKFMVYLQKENIIDESGMPKERFSAEFPKEGPSILRIQQVVRGDSAAYFCASSPKGASSYEQYFGPGTRLTVT.

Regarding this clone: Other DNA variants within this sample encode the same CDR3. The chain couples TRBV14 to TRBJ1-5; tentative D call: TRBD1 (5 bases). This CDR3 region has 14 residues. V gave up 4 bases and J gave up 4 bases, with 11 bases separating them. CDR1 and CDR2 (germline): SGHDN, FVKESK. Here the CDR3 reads CASSRQGSNQPQHF. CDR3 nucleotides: TGTGCCAGCAGCCGGCAGGGAAGTAATCAGCCCCAGCATTTT. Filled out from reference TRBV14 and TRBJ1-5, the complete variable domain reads EAGVTQFPSHSVIEKGQTVTLRCDPISGHDNLYWYRRVMGKEIKFLLHFVKESKQDESGMPNNRFLAERTGGTYSTLKVQPAELEDSGVYFCASSRQGSNQPQHFGDGTRLSIL.

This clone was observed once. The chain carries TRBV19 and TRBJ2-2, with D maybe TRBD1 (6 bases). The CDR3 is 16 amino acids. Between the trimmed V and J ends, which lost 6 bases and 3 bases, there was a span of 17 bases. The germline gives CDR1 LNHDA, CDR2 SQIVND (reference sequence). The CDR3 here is CASSLPPGDYTGELFF. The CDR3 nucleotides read TGTGCCAGTAGCTTACCCCCAGGGGATTACACCGGGGAGCTGTTTTTT.

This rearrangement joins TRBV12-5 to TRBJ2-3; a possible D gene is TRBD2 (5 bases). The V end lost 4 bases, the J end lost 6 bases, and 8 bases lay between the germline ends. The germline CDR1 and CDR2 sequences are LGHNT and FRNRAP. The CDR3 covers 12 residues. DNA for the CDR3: TGTGCTAGTGGTTCCCCGGGGGATACGCAGTATTTT. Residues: CASGSPGDTQYF. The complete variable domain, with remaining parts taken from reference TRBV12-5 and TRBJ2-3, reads DARVTQTPRHKVTEMGQEVTMRCQPILGHNTVFWYRQTMMQGLELLAYFRNRAPLDDSGMPKDRFSAEMPDATLATLKIQPSEPRDSAVYFCASGSPGDTQYFGPGTRLTVL.

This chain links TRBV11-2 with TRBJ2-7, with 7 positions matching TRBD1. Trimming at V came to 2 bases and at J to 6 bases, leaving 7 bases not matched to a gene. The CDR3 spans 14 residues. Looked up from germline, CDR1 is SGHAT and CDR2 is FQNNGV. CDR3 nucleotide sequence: TGTGCCAGCAGCTTAAGGACAGGACTTGGCGAGCAGTACTTC. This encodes CASSLRTGLGEQYF.

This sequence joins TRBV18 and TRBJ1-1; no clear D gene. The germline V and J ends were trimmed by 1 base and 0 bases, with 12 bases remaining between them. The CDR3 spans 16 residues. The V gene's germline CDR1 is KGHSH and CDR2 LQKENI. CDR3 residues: CASSPQLGRMNTEAFF. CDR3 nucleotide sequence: TGTGCCAGCTCACCACAGCTCGGACGGATGAACACTGAAGCTTTCTTT.

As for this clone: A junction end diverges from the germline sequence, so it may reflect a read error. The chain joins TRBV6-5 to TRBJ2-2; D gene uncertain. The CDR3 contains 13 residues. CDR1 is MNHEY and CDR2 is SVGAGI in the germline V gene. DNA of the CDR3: TGTGCCAGCAATTACAGGAACACCGGGGAGCTGTTTTTT. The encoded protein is CASNYRNTGELFF.

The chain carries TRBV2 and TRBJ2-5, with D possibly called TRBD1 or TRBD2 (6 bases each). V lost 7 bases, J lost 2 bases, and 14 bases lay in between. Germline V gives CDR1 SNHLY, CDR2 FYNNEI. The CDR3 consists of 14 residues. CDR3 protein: CASTRGRIQETQYF. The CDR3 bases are TGTGCCAGCACGAGGGGGAGGATTCAAGAGACCCAGTACTTC. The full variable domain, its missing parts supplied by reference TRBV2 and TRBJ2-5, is EPEVTQTPSHQVTQMGQEVILRCVPISNHLYFYWYRQILGQKVEFLVSFYNNEISEKSEIFDDQFSVERPDGSNFTLKIRSTKLEDSAMYFCASTRGRIQETQYFGPGTRLLVL.

This CDR3 is CASSQEVTGRGQYNEQFF. CDR3 nucleotide sequence: TGCGCCAGCAGCCAAGAAGTCACCGGGAGGGGGCAATACAATGAGCAGTTCTTC. The genes are TRBV4-3 and TRBJ2-1; tentatively, D is TRBD2 (8 bases). Trimming pared 0 bases from V and 4 bases from J, leaving 19 bases between. Germline lookup yields CDR1 LGHNA and CDR2 YSLEER. The CDR3 spans 18 residues.

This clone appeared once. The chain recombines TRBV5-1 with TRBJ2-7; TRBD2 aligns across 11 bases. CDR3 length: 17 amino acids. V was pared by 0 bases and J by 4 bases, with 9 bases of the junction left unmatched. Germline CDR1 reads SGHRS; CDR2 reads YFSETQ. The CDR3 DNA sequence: TGCGCCAGCAGCTTGGCCGCACTAGCGGGAGCCTTTTACGAGCAGTACTTC. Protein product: CASSLAALAGAFYEQYF.

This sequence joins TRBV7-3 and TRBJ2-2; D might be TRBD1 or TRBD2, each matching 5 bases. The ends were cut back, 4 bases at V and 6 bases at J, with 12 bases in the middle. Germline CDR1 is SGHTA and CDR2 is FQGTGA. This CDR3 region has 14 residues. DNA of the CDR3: TGTGCCAGCAGCTCCACCGAGGGACCCGGGGAGCTGTTTTTT. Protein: CASSSTEGPGELFF.

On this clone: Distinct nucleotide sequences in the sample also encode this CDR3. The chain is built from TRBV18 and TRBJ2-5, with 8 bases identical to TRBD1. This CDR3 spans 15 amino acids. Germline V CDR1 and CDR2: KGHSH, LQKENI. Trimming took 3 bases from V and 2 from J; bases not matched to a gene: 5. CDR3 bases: TGTGCCAGCTCACCTGGGACAGGCTGGCAAGAGACCCAGTACTTC. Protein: CASSPGTGWQETQYF.

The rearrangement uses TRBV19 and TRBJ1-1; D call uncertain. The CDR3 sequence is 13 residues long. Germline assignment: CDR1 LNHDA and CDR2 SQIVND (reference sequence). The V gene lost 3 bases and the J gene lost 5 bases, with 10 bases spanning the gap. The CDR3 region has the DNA TGTGCCAGTAGTATCTCTTCTGGAACTGAAGCTTTCTTT. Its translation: CASSISSGTEAFF.

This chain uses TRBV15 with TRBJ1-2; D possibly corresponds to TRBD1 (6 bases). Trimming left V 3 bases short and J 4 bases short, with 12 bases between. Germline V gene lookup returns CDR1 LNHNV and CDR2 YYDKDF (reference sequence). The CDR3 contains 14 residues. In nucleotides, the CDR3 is TGTGCCACCAGCAGCCGGGGGGCGACCTATGGCTACACCTTC. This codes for CATSSRGATYGYTF.

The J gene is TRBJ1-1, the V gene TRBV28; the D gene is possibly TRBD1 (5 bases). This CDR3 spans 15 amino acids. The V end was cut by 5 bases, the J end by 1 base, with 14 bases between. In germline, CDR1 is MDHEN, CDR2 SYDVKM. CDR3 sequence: CASSPMGQPNTEAFF. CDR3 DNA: TGTGCCAGCAGTCCCATGGGGCAGCCGAACACTGAAGCTTTCTTT.

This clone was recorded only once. CDR3 in DNA: TGTGCCAGCAGTCGATTATCCTACGAGCAGTACTTC. It specifies CASSRLSYEQYF. J is TRBJ2-7 and V is TRBV2, with D hard to call. V gave up 5 bases and J gave up 1 base, with 6 bases separating them. This CDR3 is 12 amino acids long. Germline V CDR1 and CDR2: SNHLY, FYNNEI.

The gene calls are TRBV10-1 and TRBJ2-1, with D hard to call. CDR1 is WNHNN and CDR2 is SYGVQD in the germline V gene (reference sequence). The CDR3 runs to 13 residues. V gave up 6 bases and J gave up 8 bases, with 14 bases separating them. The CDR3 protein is CASSRLSGYEQFF. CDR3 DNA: TGCGCCAGCAGCCGCTTGTCAGGCTATGAGCAGTTCTTC.

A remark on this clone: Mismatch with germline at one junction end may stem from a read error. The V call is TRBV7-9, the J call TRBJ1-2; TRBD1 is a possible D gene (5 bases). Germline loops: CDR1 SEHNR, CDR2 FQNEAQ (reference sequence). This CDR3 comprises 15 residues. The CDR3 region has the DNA TGTGCCAGCAGCTTAGAAGCGAGGGACGGTCTATGGCGAGAGTTC. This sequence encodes CASSLEARDGLWREF.

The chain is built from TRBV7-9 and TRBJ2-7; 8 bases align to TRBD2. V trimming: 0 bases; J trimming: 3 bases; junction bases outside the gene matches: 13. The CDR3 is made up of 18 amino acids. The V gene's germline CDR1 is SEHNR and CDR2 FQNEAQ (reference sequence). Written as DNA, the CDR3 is TGTGCCAGCAGCTTAGCGCTGTCTCGGTGGAGCGGGAGCTACGAGCAGTACTTC. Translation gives CASSLALSRWSGSYEQYF.

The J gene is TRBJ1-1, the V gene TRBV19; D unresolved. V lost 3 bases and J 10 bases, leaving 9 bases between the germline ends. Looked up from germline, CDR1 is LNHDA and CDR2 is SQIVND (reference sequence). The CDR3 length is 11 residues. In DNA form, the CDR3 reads TGTGCCAGTAGTATGACCGCGAGAGCTTTCTTT. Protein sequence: CASSMTARAFF.

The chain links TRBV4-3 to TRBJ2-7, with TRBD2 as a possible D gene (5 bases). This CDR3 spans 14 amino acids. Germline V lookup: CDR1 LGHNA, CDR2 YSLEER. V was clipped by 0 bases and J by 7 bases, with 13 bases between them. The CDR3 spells CASSQEAGEGEQYF. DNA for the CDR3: TGCGCCAGCAGCCAAGAAGCCGGGGAAGGGGAGCAGTACTTC.

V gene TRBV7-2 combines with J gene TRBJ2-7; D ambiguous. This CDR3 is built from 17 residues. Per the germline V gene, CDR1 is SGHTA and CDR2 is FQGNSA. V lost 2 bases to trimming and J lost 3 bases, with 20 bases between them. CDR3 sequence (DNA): TGTGCCAGCAGCTTATATAGGTCGGTCCTGGGCATCTACGAGCAGTACTTC. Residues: CASSLYRSVLGIYEQYF. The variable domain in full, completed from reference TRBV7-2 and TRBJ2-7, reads GAGVSQSPSNKVTEKGKDVELRCDPISGHTALYWYRQSLGQGLEFLIYFQGNSAPDKSGLPSDRFSAERTGGSVSTLTIQRTQQEDSAVYLCASSLYRSVLGIYEQYFGPGTRLTVT.

In DNA, the CDR3 is TGTGCCAGCTCACGGCCAACGGGGGGGCAAGAGACCCAGTACTTC. Amino acid sequence: CASSRPTGGQETQYF. This chain connects TRBV18 to TRBJ2-5; 8 bases are shared with TRBD2. J lost 2 bases, V lost 4 bases, and 6 bases had no gene match. This CDR3 comprises 15 residues. Germline CDR1 and CDR2: KGHSH and LQKENI.

This CDR3 reads CAWSWTGGKQPQHF. CDR3 DNA: TGTGCCTGGAGTTGGACAGGGGGGAAACAGCCCCAGCATTTT. The chain carries TRBV30 and TRBJ1-5, with 10 positions matching TRBD1. V shed 2 bases and J 7 bases; nucleotides not matched to a gene: 5. Per the germline V gene, CDR1 is GTSNPN and CDR2 is SVGIG (reference sequence). This CDR3 is built from 14 residues.

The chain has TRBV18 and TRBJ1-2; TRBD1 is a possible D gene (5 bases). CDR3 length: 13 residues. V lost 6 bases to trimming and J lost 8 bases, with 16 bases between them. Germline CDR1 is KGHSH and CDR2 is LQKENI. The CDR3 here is CASSPGIPGGYTF. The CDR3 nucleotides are TGTGCCAGCTCGCCAGGGATTCCCGGCGGCTACACCTTC.

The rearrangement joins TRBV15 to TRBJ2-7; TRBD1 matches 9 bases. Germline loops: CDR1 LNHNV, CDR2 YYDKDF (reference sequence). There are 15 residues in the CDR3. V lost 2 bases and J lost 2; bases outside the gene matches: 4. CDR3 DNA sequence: TGTGCCACCAGCAGACCCGGGACAGGGACCTACGAGCAGTACTTC. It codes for CATSRPGTGTYEQYF.